Listed here are 17 T cell receptor beta chains from one sample, sequenced in a study of blood T cells in healthy people across ages. It was with a sample-barcoded 5' primer and a J-beta primer mix that a second PCR of about 7 to 12 cycles was run. TCRdb fed the 5' RACE reads into MiXCR, producing one record per CDR3 protein. The sample has some 1,800,000 distinct CDR3 sequences, about two fifths seen once. Sequences were obtained from blood. Receptors were obtained from a human donor in good health.

This chain connects TRBV24-1 to TRBJ2-1; tentatively, D is TRBD2 (5 bases). Germline V lookup: CDR1 KGHDR, CDR2 SFDVKD. The length of the CDR3 is 19 residues. V shed 4 bases and J shed 0 bases, with 21 bases lying between them. The DNA of the CDR3 is TGTGCCACCAGTGACCCGAGGGCTTGCGGGTTGAGCTCCTACAATGAGCAGTTCTTC. Protein sequence: CATSDPRACGLSSYNEQFF.

In its sample, this clonotype was seen a few times. The gene calls are TRBV4-3 and TRBJ2-3; TRBD2 aligns across 8 bases. The CDR3 is 16 amino acids. Trimming cost V 0 bases and J 6 bases; bases outside gene matches: 8. Germline V gives CDR1 LGHNA, CDR2 YSLEER. This chain's CDR3 is CASSQDLTSVGDTQYF. The CDR3 DNA follows: TGCGCCAGCAGCCAAGATTTGACTAGCGTTGGGGATACGCAGTATTTT.

Notes on this clonotype: One end of the junction is discordant with germline, which a read error may explain. The chain employs TRBV24-1 and TRBJ2-1; D call uncertain. Germline CDR1 reads KGHDR; CDR2 reads SFDVKD. CDR3 size: 12 residues. CDR3 amino acids: CAASDPTLEQFF. CDR3 sequence (DNA): TGTGCCGCCAGTGATCCGACCCTGGAGCAGTTCTTC.

The chain is built from TRBV28 and TRBJ2-4; D is perhaps TRBD2 (5 bases). The J call may be in error: the DNA end matches TRBJ2-7 better. The germline V gene has CDR1 MDHEN and CDR2 SYDVKM. The CDR3 covers 14 residues. The CDR3 sequence: CASSLLGGSHEQYF. The DNA of the CDR3 is TGTGCCAGCAGTTTGCTCGGCGGGTCCCACGAGCAGTACTTC.

In its sample, this clonotype was seen a few times. The J gene is TRBJ1-2, the V gene TRBV5-1; 8 positions agree with TRBD1. After removal of 4 bases from V and 3 bases from J, the junction contained 8 bases not matched to a gene. The CDR3 length is 15 residues. Germline V gene lookup returns CDR1 SGHRS and CDR2 YFSETQ. The CDR3 reads CASSLPATGDYGYTF. CDR3 bases: TGCGCCAGCAGCCTACCCGCGACAGGGGACTATGGCTACACCTTC.

J is TRBJ2-5 and V is TRBV7-2; no definite D call. Germline loops: CDR1 SGHTA, CDR2 FQGNSA. The CDR3 totals 17 residues. V shed 5 bases and J shed 2 bases, with 21 bases lying between them. The CDR3 region is CASSRFFATQGQETQYF. DNA of the CDR3: TGTGCCAGCAGCCGATTTTTCGCGACCCAAGGGCAAGAGACCCAGTACTTC. Drawing the rest from reference TRBV7-2 and TRBJ2-5, the complete variable domain is GAGVSQSPSNKVTEKGKDVELRCDPISGHTALYWYRQSLGQGLEFLIYFQGNSAPDKSGLPSDRFSAERTGGSVSTLTIQRTQQEDSAVYLCASSRFFATQGQETQYFGPGTRLLVL.

CDR3 sequence: CASSLPRDGNEQFF. The CDR3 DNA reads TGTGCCAGCAGCTTACCCAGGGACGGCAATGAGCAGTTCTTC. The rearrangement joins TRBV7-9 to TRBJ2-1; D tentatively reads TRBD1 or TRBD2 (5 bases each). Germline V gene sequence: CDR1 SEHNR, CDR2 FQNEAQ (reference sequence). This CDR3 comprises 14 residues. The V and J ends lost 2 bases and 6 bases respectively, with 11 bases between them.

The rearrangement links TRBV5-1 to TRBJ2-3; 8 bases match TRBD2. This CDR3 has 15 amino acids. The V segment lost 4 bases and the J segment 2 bases; nucleotides outside the gene matches: 6. Germline CDR1 SGHRS, CDR2 YFSETQ. The chain's CDR3 is CASSLGLAHTDTQYF. DNA of the CDR3: TGCGCCAGCAGCCTCGGACTAGCTCACACAGATACGCAGTATTTT.

In this sample, this clonotype turned up a few times. This chain uses TRBV10-3 with TRBJ2-5; D gene uncertain. V gave up 10 bases and J gave up 2 bases, with 14 bases separating them. The V gene's germline CDR1 is ENHRY and CDR2 SYGVKD. The CDR3 contains 13 residues. The CDR3 region has the DNA TGTGCCACCGCCCCCGACTCGCAAGAGACCCAGTACTTC. Translation gives CATAPDSQETQYF.

The gene calls are TRBV20-1 and TRBJ2-5; possibly TRBD1 for D (6 bases). Trimming pared 4 bases from V and 4 bases from J, leaving 19 bases between. CDR1 and CDR2 (germline): DFQATT, SNEGSKA (reference sequence). There are 15 residues in the CDR3. CDR3 sequence: CSAIPPVRGRETQYF. For the CDR3, the DNA is TGCAGTGCTATCCCCCCGGTAAGGGGGAGAGAGACCCAGTACTTC.

This clonotype was detected only a few times. The chain joins TRBV4-2 to TRBJ1-2; D remains ambiguous. The ends were cut back, 3 bases at V and 2 bases at J, with 10 bases in the middle. The germline V gene has CDR1 LGHNA and CDR2 YNFKEQ. The CDR3 is made up of 14 amino acids. The CDR3 sequence: CASSHGSPNYGYTF. CDR3 nucleotide sequence: TGTGCCAGCAGCCACGGGAGCCCCAACTATGGCTACACCTTC.

This clonotype was seen at least ten times. The J gene is TRBJ2-7, the V gene TRBV29-1, with 7 bases matching TRBD2. The CDR3 contains 15 residues. Looked up from germline, CDR1 is SQVTM and CDR2 is ANQGSEA. V lost 3 bases, J lost 0 bases, and 8 bases stayed unmatched. CDR3: CSVDHRGGGSYEQYF. CDR3 coding DNA: TGCAGCGTTGATCATCGGGGCGGGGGCTCCTACGAGCAGTACTTC.

The V and J genes are TRBV29-1 and TRBJ2-5, with D possibly called TRBD1 or TRBD2 (5 bases each). The ends were cut back, 4 bases at V and 5 bases at J, with 14 bases in the middle. Germline loops: CDR1 SQVTM, CDR2 ANQGSEA. The CDR3 consists of 13 residues. In DNA, the CDR3 is TGCAGCGTTGTTTCGGGGCTGCACGAGACCCAGTACTTC. Amino acid sequence: CSVVSGLHETQYF.

The chain links TRBV7-2 to TRBJ1-2; D uncertain. V dropped 4 bases and J dropped 2 bases, with 11 bases sitting between them. Germline V gene data show CDR1 as SGHTA and CDR2 as FQGNSA. This CDR3 has 14 residues. CDR3 nucleotides: TGTGCCAGCAGCTCCCATCATAGAAACTATGGCTACACCTTC. It codes for CASSSHHRNYGYTF.

This clonotype was recorded once. V gene TRBV10-3 combines with J gene TRBJ1-1; D is possibly TRBD1 (5 bases). V was cut by 10 bases and J by 11 bases, with 26 bases left in between. The CDR3 extends over 14 amino acids. In germline, CDR1 is ENHRY, CDR2 SYGVKD. The chain's CDR3 is CASWGGVSGLGAFF. The CDR3 DNA reads TGTGCCAGCTGGGGAGGGGTGAGTGGGTTAGGCGCTTTCTTT.

The chain recombines TRBV7-9 with TRBJ2-7; a possible D gene is TRBD1 (5 bases). Germline V gene sequence: CDR1 SEHNR, CDR2 FQNEAQ (reference sequence). Trimming cost V 3 bases and J 2 bases, with 17 bases left between them. CDR3 length: 16 residues. Here the CDR3 reads CASSLGQPQVTYEQYF. The CDR3 region has the DNA TGTGCCAGCAGCTTGGGGCAACCTCAGGTCACCTACGAGCAGTACTTC.

The chain has TRBV24-1 and TRBJ2-1, with D perhaps TRBD1 or TRBD2 (6 bases each). V was cut by 4 bases and J by 7 bases, with 19 bases left in between. This CDR3 spans 16 amino acids. Germline CDR1 reads KGHDR; CDR2 reads SFDVKD. This CDR3 is CATSEGGGFSYNEQFF. The CDR3, as DNA: TGTGCCACCAGTGAAGGAGGGGGGTTCTCGTATAATGAGCAGTTCTTC.